The 18 T cell receptor beta chains in this list originate from one sample, sequenced in a study of cytomegalovirus exposure and HLA in healthy donors. The PCR had 60 Vbeta and 13 Jbeta primers. Clones were sequenced by immunoSEQ multiplex PCR, and TCRdb holds only the in-frame ones, with some missing. Among some 190,000 clones listed, 81% were seen once. Sequencing was done on a sample of PBMCs. These receptors originate from a man younger than 35 in good health and CMV-seronegative.

The chain recombines TRBV11-2 with TRBJ2-3, with 10 bases matching TRBD2. Germline CDR1 and CDR2: SGHAT and FQNNGV. J gave up 0 bases and V 5 bases, and 11 bases lay outside the gene matches. The CDR3 is 18 amino acids. The CDR3 DNA is TGTGCCAGCAGCCCCCGGGGAGCGGGGGGGCCTAGCACAGATACGCAGTATTTT. This translates into CASSPRGAGGPSTDTQYF.

J is TRBJ2-7 and V is TRBV7-9; 10 nucleotides agree with TRBD1. CDR3 length equals 17 residues. Germline V gene sequence: CDR1 SEHNR, CDR2 FQNEAQ (reference sequence). After removal of 1 base from V and 5 bases from J, the junction contained 11 bases not matched to a gene. CDR3 sequence (DNA): TGTGCCAGCAGCTTAGTGTCTATCCGGGACAGGGGCCACGAGCAGTACTTC. This translates into CASSLVSIRDRGHEQYF. Based on the CDR3 plus reference TRBV7-9 and TRBJ2-7, the full variable domain is DTGVSQNPRHKITKRGQNVTFRCDPISEHNRLYWYRQTLGQGPEFLTYFQNEAQLEKSRLLSDRFSAERPKGSFSTLEIQRTEQGDSAMYLCASSLVSIRDRGHEQYFGPGTRLTVT.

In its sample, this clone was seen a few times. The chain combines TRBV5-1 with TRBJ2-2; TRBD1 matches at 9 bases. The V and J ends lost 4 bases and 0 bases, in that order; junction bases with no gene match: 7. The CDR3 sequence is 17 residues long. In germline, CDR1 is SGHRS, CDR2 YFSETQ. CDR3 in DNA: TGCGCCAGCAGCCTGGGGGGACAGGGATCGAACACCGGGGAGCTGTTTTTT. It yields the protein CASSLGGQGSNTGELFF.

The chain has TRBV5-1 and TRBJ2-1, with D possibly matching TRBD1 (6 bases). V lost 1 base and J 9 bases, leaving 20 bases between the germline ends. Germline V lookup: CDR1 SGHRS, CDR2 YFSETQ. The length of the CDR3 is 16 residues. The CDR3: CASSLLGANNIGEQFF. The CDR3 DNA reads as TGCGCCAGCAGCTTGCTGGGGGCGAACAACATCGGTGAGCAGTTCTTC.

The chain has TRBV11-2 and TRBJ1-5; D is uncertain. V lost 4 bases and J 0 bases, leaving 10 bases between the germline ends. The germline V gene has CDR1 SGHAT and CDR2 FQNNGV. This CDR3 is 15 amino acids long. The CDR3 reads CASSSDGLSNQPQHF. CDR3 bases: TGTGCCAGCAGCTCAGACGGACTTAGCAATCAGCCCCAGCATTTT.

This rearrangement joins TRBV5-1 to TRBJ2-5; TRBD2 might be the D (5 bases). Trimming cost V 7 bases and J 3 bases, with 19 bases left between them. Per the germline V gene, CDR1 is SGHRS and CDR2 is YFSETQ. The CDR3 runs 15 residues. DNA of the CDR3: TGCGCCAGCGTACTGCCTGCGGGTTTAGAAGAGACCCAGTACTTC. Encoded protein: CASVLPAGLEETQYF.

The chain recombines TRBV9 with TRBJ2-5, with 7 bases lining up with TRBD1. This CDR3 is built from 18 residues. Germline V gene sequence: CDR1 SGDLS, CDR2 YYNGEE. V trimming: 0 bases; J trimming: 3 bases; junction bases outside the gene matches: 14. CDR3 in amino acids: CASSVGYPRTGTKETQYF. In nucleotides, the CDR3 is TGTGCCAGCAGCGTAGGATACCCCCGGACAGGAACGAAAGAGACCCAGTACTTC.

The chain carries TRBV4-1 and TRBJ2-7; 13 bases fit TRBD2. Germline loops: CDR1 MGHRA, CDR2 YSYEKL. The CDR3 has 18 amino acids. V lost 2 bases, J lost 0 bases, and 7 bases stayed unmatched. CDR3 DNA: TGCGCCAGCAGCCAAAGGACTAGCGGGGGCGCTAGCTCCTACGAGCAGTACTTC. The encoded protein is CASSQRTSGGASSYEQYF.

Only a few counts were recorded for this clone. J is TRBJ2-2 and V is TRBV30, with a tentative D call TRBD1 (5 bases). V was pared by 2 bases and J by 7 bases, with 11 bases between. The germline V gene encodes CDR1 GTSNPN and CDR2 SVGIG (reference sequence). CDR3 length equals 13 residues. CDR3 bases: TGTGCCTGGAGTCCAAGGGGTTACGGGGAGCTGTTTTTT. This codes for CAWSPRGYGELFF. The whole variable domain, filled in from reference TRBV30 and TRBJ2-2, reads SQTIHQWPATLVQPVGSPLSLECTVEGTSNPNLYWYRQAAGRGLQLLFYSVGIGQISSEVPQNLSASRPQDRQFILSSKKLLLSDSGFYLCAWSPRGYGELFFGEGSRLTVL.

This chain links TRBV7-3 with TRBJ2-3; a possible D gene is TRBD2 (6 bases). V dropped 2 bases and J dropped 4 bases, with 19 bases sitting between them. The CDR3 sequence is 17 residues long. CDR1 and CDR2 from the germline V gene are SGHTA and FQGTGA. The CDR3: CASSLGLIGSGADTQYF. CDR3 DNA sequence: TGTGCCAGCAGCTTAGGACTCATCGGGAGCGGCGCAGATACGCAGTATTTT.

The chain couples TRBV4-1 to TRBJ2-7; the D is unclear. The V and J ends lost 3 bases and 2 bases respectively, with 11 bases between them. Germline V CDR1 and CDR2: MGHRA, YSYEKL. The CDR3 is 14 amino acids. This chain's CDR3 is CASSQSDTAYEQYF. DNA of the CDR3: TGCGCCAGCAGCCAGTCTGACACAGCCTACGAGCAGTACTTC.

This chain links TRBV2 with TRBJ1-2, with D perhaps matching TRBD1 (6 bases). Germline assignment: CDR1 SNHLY and CDR2 FYNNEI. This CDR3 has 15 amino acids. V was trimmed by 6 bases and J by 4 bases, leaving 18 bases between them. This chain's CDR3 is CASRAGTRSPYGYTF. DNA for the CDR3: TGTGCCAGCAGGGCCGGGACAAGGAGCCCCTATGGCTACACCTTC.

Here the CDR3 DNA reads TGTGCCAGCAGAAAGGACAGGGGAAACGAAAAACTGTTTTTT. It codes for CASRKDRGNEKLFF. The chain combines TRBV2 with TRBJ1-4; 9 bases agree with TRBD1. Germline-derived CDR1 and CDR2 are SNHLY and FYNNEI. This CDR3 is built from 14 residues. The junction had 7 bases not matched to a gene; V was cut back by 6 bases and J by 8 bases.

The chain employs TRBV6-1 and TRBJ1-1; 9 bases fit TRBD1. The CDR3 runs to 11 residues. Germline loops: CDR1 MNHNS, CDR2 SASEGT. V was pared by 6 bases and J by 10 bases, with 3 bases of the junction left unmatched. The CDR3 is CASSETGGAFF. The CDR3 DNA reads as TGTGCCAGCAGCGAGACAGGGGGAGCTTTCTTT.

V gene TRBV27 combines with J gene TRBJ2-1; 8 bases fit TRBD1. The junction had 4 bases not matched to a gene; V was cut back by 7 bases and J by 5 bases. The CDR3 contains 13 residues. Germline V gives CDR1 MNHEY, CDR2 SMNVEV (reference sequence). DNA of the CDR3: TGTGCCAGCACCCCGGACAGGGACAATGAGCAGTTCTTC. Its protein product is CASTPDRDNEQFF.

V gene TRBV5-6 combines with J gene TRBJ2-7; the match to TRBD2 covers 10 bases. This CDR3 is built from 17 residues. Germline V lookup: CDR1 SGHDT, CDR2 YYEEEE. J gave up 5 bases and V 2 bases, and 13 bases lay outside the gene matches. The chain's CDR3 is CASSLLLSSGSRDEQYF. DNA for the CDR3: TGTGCCAGCAGCTTACTCCTATCTAGCGGGAGTAGGGACGAGCAGTACTTC.

This clone was seen a handful of times. The chain recombines TRBV30 with TRBJ2-3, with D possibly TRBD2 on 7 matching bases. Per germline, CDR1 GTSNPN and CDR2 SVGIG (reference sequence). Deletions cut 5 bases from V and 6 bases from J, with 15 bases between. The CDR3 contains 13 residues. The CDR3, as DNA: TGTGCCTGGGTAGGCGGGGGCTGGGATACGCAGTATTTT. It encodes CAWVGGGWDTQYF.

This clone was detected a few times. The rearrangement uses TRBV12-5 and TRBJ2-7; D not resolved. CDR1 is LGHNT, CDR2 FRNRAP, per germline. The V end was cut by 0 bases, the J end by 0 bases, with 15 bases between. The CDR3 loop spans 17 amino acids. The CDR3 bases are TGTGCTAGTGGTTTGGTACTTGTGCCGTCCCGCTCCTACGAGCAGTACTTC. Translation: CASGLVLVPSRSYEQYF.